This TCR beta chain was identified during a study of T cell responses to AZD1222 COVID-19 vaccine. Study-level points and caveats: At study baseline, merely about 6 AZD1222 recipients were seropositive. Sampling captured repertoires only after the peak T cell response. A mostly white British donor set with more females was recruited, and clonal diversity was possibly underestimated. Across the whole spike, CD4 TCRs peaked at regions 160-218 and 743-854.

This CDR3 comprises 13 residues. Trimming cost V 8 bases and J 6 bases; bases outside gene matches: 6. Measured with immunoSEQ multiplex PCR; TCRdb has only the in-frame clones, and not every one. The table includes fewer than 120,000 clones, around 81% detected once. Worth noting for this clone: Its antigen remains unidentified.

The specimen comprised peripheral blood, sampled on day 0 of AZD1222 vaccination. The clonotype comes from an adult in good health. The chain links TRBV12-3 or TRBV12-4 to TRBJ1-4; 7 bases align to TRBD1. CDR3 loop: CASRGQKHEKLFF. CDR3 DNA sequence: TGTGCCAGCCGGGGACAGAAGCATGAAAAACTGTTTTTT.